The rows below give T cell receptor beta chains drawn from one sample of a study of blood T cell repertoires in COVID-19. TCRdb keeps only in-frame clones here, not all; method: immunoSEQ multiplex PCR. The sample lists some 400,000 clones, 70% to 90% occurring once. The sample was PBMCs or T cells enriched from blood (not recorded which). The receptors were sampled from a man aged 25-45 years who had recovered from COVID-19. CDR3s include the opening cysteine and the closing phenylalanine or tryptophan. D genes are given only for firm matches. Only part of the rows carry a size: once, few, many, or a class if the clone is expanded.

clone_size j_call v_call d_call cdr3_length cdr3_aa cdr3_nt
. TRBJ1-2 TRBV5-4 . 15 CASSWEGTPSYGYTF TGTGCCAGCAGCTGGGAGGGAACACCCTCCTATGGCTACACCTTC
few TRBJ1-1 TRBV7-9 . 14 CASSPTGKDTEAFF TGTGCCAGCAGCCCGACAGGCAAGGACACTGAAGCTTTCTTT
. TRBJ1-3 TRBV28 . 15 CASRPYRGGGNTIYF TGTGCCAGCAGACCTTACCGGGGGGGCGGAAACACCATATATTTT
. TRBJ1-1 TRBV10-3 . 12 CATGGDGTEAFF TGTGCCACTGGGGGGGACGGGACTGAAGCTTTCTTT
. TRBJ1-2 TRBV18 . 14 CASSPSHSNYGYTF TGTGCCAGCTCACCATCCCACAGCAACTATGGCTACACCTTC
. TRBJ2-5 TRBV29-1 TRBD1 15 CSVVPTGDYQETQYF TGCAGCGTTGTTCCAACAGGGGATTACCAAGAGACCCAGTACTTC
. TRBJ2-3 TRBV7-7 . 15 CASSLSAGAPDTQYF TGTGCTAGCAGCTTATCGGCAGGCGCACCAGATACGCAGTATTTT
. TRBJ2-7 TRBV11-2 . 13 CASSSQASYEQYF TGTGCCAGCAGCTCCCAGGCGTCCTACGAGCAGTACTTC
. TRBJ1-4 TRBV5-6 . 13 CASSFRGNEKLFF TGTGCCAGCAGCTTCAGGGGAAATGAAAAACTGTTTTTT
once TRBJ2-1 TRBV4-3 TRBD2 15 CASSQDGGGYNEQFF TGCGCCAGCAGCCAAGATGGCGGGGGGTACAATGAGCAGTTCTTC
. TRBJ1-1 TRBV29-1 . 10 CSVLDSTAFF TGCAGCGTTCTGGACAGTACAGCTTTCTTT
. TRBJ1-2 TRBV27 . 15 CASSFSRPGVDGYTF TGTGCCAGCAGTTTTTCTCGTCCAGGGGTTGATGGCTACACCTTC
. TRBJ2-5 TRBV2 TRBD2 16 CASSWTSGGAVETQYF TGTGCCAGCAGTTGGACTAGCGGGGGGGCTGTTGAGACCCAGTACTTC
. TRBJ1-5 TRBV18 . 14 CASSPPGGIQPQHF TGTGCCAGCTCACCACCGGGAGGGATTCAGCCCCAGCATTTT
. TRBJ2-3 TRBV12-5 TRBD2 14 CASGVAGATDTQYF TGTGCTAGTGGGGTAGCGGGTGCCACAGATACGCAGTATTTT
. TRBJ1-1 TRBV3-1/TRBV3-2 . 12 CASSPGPYGAFF TGTGCCAGCAGCCCCGGTCCTTACGGAGCTTTCTTT
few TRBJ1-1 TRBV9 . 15 CASSVVREVNTEAFF TGTGCCAGCAGCGTAGTTCGGGAAGTGAACACTGAAGCTTTCTTT
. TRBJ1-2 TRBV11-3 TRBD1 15 CASSFRDRGNYGYTF TGTGCCAGCAGCTTCCGGGACAGGGGGAACTATGGCTACACCTTC
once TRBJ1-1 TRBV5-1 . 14 CASSLLQGNTEAFF TGCGCCAGCAGCCTCCTACAGGGCAACACTGAAGCTTTCTTT
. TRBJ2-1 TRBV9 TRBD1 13 CASSILGQAPQFF TGTGCCAGCAGCATCCTCGGACAGGCCCCACAGTTCTTC
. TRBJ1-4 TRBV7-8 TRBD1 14 CASSSGGGGEKLFF TGTGCCAGCAGCTCAGGGGGCGGGGGTGAAAAACTGTTTTTT
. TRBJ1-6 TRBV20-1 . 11 CSAGRDSPLHF TGCAGTGCCGGTCGGGATTCACCCCTCCACTTT
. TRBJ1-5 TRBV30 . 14 CAWSLGGGGQPQHF TGTGCCTGGAGCTTAGGGGGGGGAGGTCAGCCCCAGCATTTT
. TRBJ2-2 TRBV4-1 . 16 CASSPSTGPSPGELFF TGCGCCAGCAGCCCCTCGACAGGCCCTTCCCCCGGGGAGCTGTTTTTT
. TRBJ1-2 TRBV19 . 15 CASSSREGSDYGYTF TGTGCCAGTAGTAGCAGGGAGGGGAGCGACTATGGCTACACCTTC
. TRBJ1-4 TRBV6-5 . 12 CASRQGHEKLFF TGTGCCAGCAGACAGGGACATGAAAAACTGTTTTTT
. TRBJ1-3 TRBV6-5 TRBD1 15 CASSYSDRGANTIYF TGTGCCAGCAGTTACTCGGACAGGGGGGCAAACACCATATATTTT
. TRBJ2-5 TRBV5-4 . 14 CASSSPRDQETQYF TGTGCCAGCAGCTCGCCCCGGGACCAAGAGACCCAGTACTTC
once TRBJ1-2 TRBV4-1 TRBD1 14 CASSLTGDTYGYTF TGCGCCAGCAGCCTTACAGGGGACACCTATGGCTACACCTTC
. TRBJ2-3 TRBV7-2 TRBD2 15 CASSLAGLDTDTQYF TGTGCCAGCAGCCTGGCGGGACTAGACACAGATACGCAGTATTTT
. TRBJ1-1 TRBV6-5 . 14 CASSYLREDTEAFF TGTGCCAGCAGTTACTTACGGGAGGACACTGAAGCTTTCTTT
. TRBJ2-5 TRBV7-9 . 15 CASSFNQGFMETQYF TGTGCCAGCAGCTTTAATCAGGGGTTTATGGAGACCCAGTACTTC
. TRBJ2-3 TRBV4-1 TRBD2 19 CASSLIPRASGESTDTQYF TGCGCCAGCAGCCTCATACCCCGGGCTAGCGGGGAGAGCACAGATACGCAGTATTTT
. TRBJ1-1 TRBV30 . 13 CAWSPTVRTEAFF TGTGCCTGGAGTCCGACAGTGCGGACTGAAGCTTTCTTT
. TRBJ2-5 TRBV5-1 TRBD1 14 CASSLAGGSETQYF TGCGCCAGCAGCTTAGCAGGGGGTTCAGAGACCCAGTACTTC
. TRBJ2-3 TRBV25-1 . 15 CASSDWGTSTDTQYF TGTGCCAGCAGTGACTGGGGCACTAGCACAGATACGCAGTATTTT
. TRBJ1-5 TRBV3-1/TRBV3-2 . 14 CASSPGVSNQPQHF TGTGCCAGCAGCCCCGGGGTCAGCAATCAGCCCCAGCATTTT
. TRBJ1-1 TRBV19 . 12 CASREGFGEAFF TGTGCCAGTCGGGAGGGGTTTGGTGAAGCTTTCTTT
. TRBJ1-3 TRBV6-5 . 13 CASSYDRGNTIYF TGTGCCAGCAGTTACGACAGGGGAAACACCATATATTTT
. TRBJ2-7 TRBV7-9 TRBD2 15 CASSPAGGGPYEQYF TGTGCCAGCAGCCCGGCCGGCGGGGGGCCCTACGAGCAGTACTTC
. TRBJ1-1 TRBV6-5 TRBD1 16 CASSYSEDRANTEAFF TGTGCCAGCAGTTACTCGGAAGACAGGGCCAACACTGAAGCTTTCTTT
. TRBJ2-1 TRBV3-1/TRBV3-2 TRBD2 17 CASSQVLGTSGEGEQFF TGTGCCAGCAGCCAAGTCCTCGGGACTAGCGGGGAGGGGGAGCAGTTCTTC
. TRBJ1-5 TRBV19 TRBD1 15 CASIPSGQVNQPQHF TGTGCCAGTATTCCCTCGGGACAGGTCAATCAGCCCCAGCATTTT
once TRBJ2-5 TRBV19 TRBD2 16 CASSTTSAGGLETQYF TGTGCCAGTAGTACGACTAGCGCTGGGGGGCTAGAGACCCAGTACTTC
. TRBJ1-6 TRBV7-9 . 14 CASSSTGFNSPLHF TGTGCCAGCAGCTCGACAGGATTTAATTCACCCCTCCACTTT
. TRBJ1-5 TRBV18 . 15 CASSPRGVRNQPQHF TGTGCCAGCTCACCGCGGGGAGTGCGCAATCAGCCCCAGCATTTT
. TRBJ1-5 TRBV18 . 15 CASSENGGARQPQHF TGTGCCAGCTCAGAAAACGGGGGGGCGCGGCAGCCCCAGCATTTT
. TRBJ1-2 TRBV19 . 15 CASSMSRAPLVGYTF TGTGCCAGTAGTATGTCGAGGGCCCCACTGGTTGGCTACACCTTC
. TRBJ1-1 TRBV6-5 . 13 CASSYLEGTEAFF TGTGCCAGCAGTTACCTAGAGGGCACTGAAGCTTTCTTT
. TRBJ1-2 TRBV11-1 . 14 CASSPVGFPYGYTF TGTGCCAGCAGCCCAGTGGGCTTTCCGTATGGCTACACCTTC
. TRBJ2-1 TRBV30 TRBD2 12 CAWRIGTRTQFF TGTGCCTGGAGAATAGGGACTAGAACGCAGTTCTTC
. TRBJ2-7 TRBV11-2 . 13 CASSHSPGREQYF TGTGCCAGCAGCCACAGCCCAGGTCGGGAGCAGTACTTC
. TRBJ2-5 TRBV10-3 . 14 CAISELTAEETQYF TGTGCCATCAGTGAGTTAACCGCCGAGGAGACCCAGTACTTC
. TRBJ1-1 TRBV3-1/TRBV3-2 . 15 CASSLRGGLNTEAFF TGTGCCAGCAGCCTTCGTGGAGGGCTGAACACTGAAGCTTTCTTT